This T cell receptor beta chain was identified in a study of blood T cell repertoires in COVID-19. There are 14 residues in the CDR3. The ends lost 6 bases at V and 8 bases at J; junction bases unmatched: 7. Germline-derived CDR1 and CDR2 are MNHEY and SMNVEV (reference sequence). Per the original data handling: Nucleated cell number was recorded as an estimate derived from reference gene primer amplification. Sequencing was performed with immunoSEQ multiplex PCR; in TCRdb, only in-frame clones are kept and a portion is missing. The V and J calls and clone size are taken from that table; D and trimming were inferred from the DNA. The data show a few hundred thousand clones, roughly 89% seen once. Participants had their cohort set by participant-reported clinical history. Donors in Cohort 3 counted as recovered after two negative PCRs, clearance, or symptom resolution.

This TCR was sampled from a woman in her 50s who had recovered from COVID-19. The chain combines TRBV27 with TRBJ2-1, with 10 nucleotides matching TRBD2. Material for sequencing was PBMCs or T cells enriched from blood (not recorded which). CDR3 protein: CASRRAGGPDEQFF. CDR3 bases: TGTGCCAGCAGGAGAGCGGGGGGGCCCGATGAGCAGTTCTTC.